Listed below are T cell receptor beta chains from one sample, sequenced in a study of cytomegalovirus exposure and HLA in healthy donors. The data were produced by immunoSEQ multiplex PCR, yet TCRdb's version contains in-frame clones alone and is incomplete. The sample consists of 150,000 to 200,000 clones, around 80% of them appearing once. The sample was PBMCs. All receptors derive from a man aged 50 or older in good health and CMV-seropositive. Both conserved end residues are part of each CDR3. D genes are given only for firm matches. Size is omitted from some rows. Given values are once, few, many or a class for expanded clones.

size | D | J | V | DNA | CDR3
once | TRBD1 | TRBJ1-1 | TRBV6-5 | TGTGCCAGCAGTCCTATGGACAGGGAAGGTGAAGCTTTCTTT | CASSPMDREGEAFF
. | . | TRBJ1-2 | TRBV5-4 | TGTGCCAGCAGCTTGGCCGTAGGCACAGGGAGCTACACCTTC | CASSLAVGTGSYTF
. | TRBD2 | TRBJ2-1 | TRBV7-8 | TGTGCCAGCAGCATACTAGCGGGAGGCGCGAGCTCCTACAATGAGCAGTTCTTC | CASSILAGGASSYNEQFF
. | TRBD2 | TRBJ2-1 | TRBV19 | TGTGCCAGTAGTATGGCCCCTACTAGCGGGGGGCTAGATGAGCAGTTCTTC | CASSMAPTSGGLDEQFF
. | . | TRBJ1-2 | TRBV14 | TGTGCCAGCAGCCAATCTTACAGTCTCTATGGCTACACCTTC | CASSQSYSLYGYTF
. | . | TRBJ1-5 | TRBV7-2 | TGTGCCAGCAGCCCTCTATCAGGGGCCCAGCCCCAGCATTTT | CASSPLSGAQPQHF
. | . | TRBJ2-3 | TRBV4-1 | TGCGCCAGCAGCCAAGATCCTGTCAGCACAGATACGCAGTATTTT | CASSQDPVSTDTQYF
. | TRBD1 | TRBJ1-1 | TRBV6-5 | TGTGCCAGCAGACCGTCTTGGACAGGGGGCACTGAAGCTTTCTTT | CASRPSWTGGTEAFF
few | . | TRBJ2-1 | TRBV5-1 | TGCGCCAGCAGCCCCGGGGGCTCCTACAATGAGCAGTTCTTC | CASSPGGSYNEQFF
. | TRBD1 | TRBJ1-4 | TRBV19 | TGTGCCAGTAGTTCCCGGACAGGGGGTGATGAAAAACTGTTTTTT | CASSSRTGGDEKLFF
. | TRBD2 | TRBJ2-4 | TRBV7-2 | TGTGCCAGCAGCACGTGGACTAGCAGGGACATTCAGTACTTC | CASSTWTSRDIQYF
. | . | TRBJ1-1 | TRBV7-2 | TGTGCCAGCAGCTTAATCTCGCGGGTACGTGAAGCTTTCTTT | CASSLISRVREAFF
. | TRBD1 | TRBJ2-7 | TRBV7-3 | TGTGCCAGCAGCTTAGGGACAGGGCTCGAGCAGTACTTC | CASSLGTGLEQYF
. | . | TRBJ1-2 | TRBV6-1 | TGTGCCAGCAGTTTCTTGTTGTATGGCTACACCTTC | CASSFLLYGYTF
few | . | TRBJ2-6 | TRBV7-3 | TGTGCCAGCAGCTTAATAGCTGGGGCCAACGTCCTGACTTTC | CASSLIAGANVLTF
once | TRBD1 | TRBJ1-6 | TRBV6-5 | TGTGCCAGCAGTTACTCGGGACAGGGGTTGACACCCCTCCACTTT | CASSYSGQGLTPLHF
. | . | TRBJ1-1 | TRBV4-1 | TGCGCCAGCAGCCACTCTGGGGGGGGGACGGACACTGAAGCTTTCTTT | CASSHSGGGTDTEAFF
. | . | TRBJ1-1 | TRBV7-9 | TGTGCCAGCAGCCTACTCGGAGGGTTAGGTAACACTGAAGCTTTCTTT | CASSLLGGLGNTEAFF
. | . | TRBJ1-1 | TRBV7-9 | TGTGCCAGCAGCTTACCTGACCGCTCAGGTGGCGTGAACACTGAAGCTTTCTTT | CASSLPDRSGGVNTEAFF
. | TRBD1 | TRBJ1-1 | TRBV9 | TGTGCCAGCAGCGTAGGGAGCGGACAGGGGAAAGCTTTCTTT | CASSVGSGQGKAFF
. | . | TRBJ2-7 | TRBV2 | TGTGCCAGCACCTTGCACGGGACTGGGGAGCAGTACTTC | CASTLHGTGEQYF
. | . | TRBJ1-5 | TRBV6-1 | TGTGCCAGCAGTGATTACCCTAAGCTGGGCAATCAGCCCCAGCATTTT | CASSDYPKLGNQPQHF
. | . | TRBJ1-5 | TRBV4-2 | TGTGCCAGCAGCCAAGGGAGTTACTTAGACAATCAGCCCCAGCATTTT | CASSQGSYLDNQPQHF
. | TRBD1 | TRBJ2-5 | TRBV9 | TGTGCCAGCAGCACCCAGGGACAGGGGGCGCAGGAGCAGTACTTC | CASSTQGQGAQEQYF
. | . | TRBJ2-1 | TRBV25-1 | TGTGCCAGCAGTGACGGGATAGTCAATGAGCAGTTCTTC | CASSDGIVNEQFF
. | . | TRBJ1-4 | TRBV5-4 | TGTGCCAGCAGCTTGGAAGGGGTGGAAAAACTGTTTTTT | CASSLEGVEKLFF
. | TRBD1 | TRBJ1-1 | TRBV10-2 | TGCGCCAGCAGTGGACAGGGTTACACTGAAGCTTTCTTT | CASSGQGYTEAFF
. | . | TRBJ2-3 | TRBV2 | TGTGCCAGCAGTCCCAGACTAGGGCACACAGATACGCAGTATTTT | CASSPRLGHTDTQYF
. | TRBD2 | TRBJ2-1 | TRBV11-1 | TGTGCCAGCAGCCCCCTAGCGGGGGGGCCGGTTGAGGAGCAGTTCTTC | CASSPLAGGPVEEQFF
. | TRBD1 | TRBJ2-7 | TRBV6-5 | TGTGCCAGCAGCACAGGGGGCCCCTACGAGCAGTACTTC | CASSTGGPYEQYF
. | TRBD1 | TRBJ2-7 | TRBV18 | TGTGCCAGCTCCATTGGGACAGGGGGCGAGCAGTACTTC | CASSIGTGGEQYF
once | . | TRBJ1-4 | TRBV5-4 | TGTGCCAGCAGCACCGGACAGTTAAATGAAAAACTGTTTTTT | CASSTGQLNEKLFF
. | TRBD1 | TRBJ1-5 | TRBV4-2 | TGTGCCAGCAGCCCACGAAACGGACAGGGCAATCAGCCCCAGCATTTT | CASSPRNGQGNQPQHF
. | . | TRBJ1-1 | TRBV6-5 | TGTGCCAGCAGTACCTACCGGGAAGAAGCTTTCTTT | CASSTYREEAFF
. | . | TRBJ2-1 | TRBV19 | TGTGCCAGTAGTATCGGGGGACCCCGCTCCTACAATGAGCAGTTCTTC | CASSIGGPRSYNEQFF
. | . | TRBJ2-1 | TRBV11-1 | TGTGCCAGCAGCTTAGCAGGCCAGGATACCAATGAGCAGTTCTTC | CASSLAGQDTNEQFF
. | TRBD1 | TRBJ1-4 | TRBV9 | TGTGCCAGCACCTCGGGACAGACAACTAATGAAAAACTGTTTTTT | CASTSGQTTNEKLFF
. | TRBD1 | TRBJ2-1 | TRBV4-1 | TGCGCCAGCAGCCATGCCGGACAGGGTCAAAATGAGCAGTTCTTC | CASSHAGQGQNEQFF
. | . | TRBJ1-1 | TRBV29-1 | TGCAGCGTAGTTCATAGGGGGAACAATGAAGCTTTCTTT | CSVVHRGNNEAFF
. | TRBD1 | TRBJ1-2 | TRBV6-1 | TGTGCCAGCAGTGACCCAGGGCCCTTAAACCGGGACAGGGAGGATGGCTACACCTTC | CASSDPGPLNRDREDGYTF
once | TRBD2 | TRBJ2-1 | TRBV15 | TGTGCCACCAGCAGCCCAAAAACTAGCGGGAGTGACAATGAGCAGTTCTTC | CATSSPKTSGSDNEQFF
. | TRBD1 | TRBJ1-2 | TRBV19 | TGTGCCAGTACCCACCGGGACAGGGCTAACTATGGCTACACCTTC | CASTHRDRANYGYTF
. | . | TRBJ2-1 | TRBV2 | TGTGCCACCCCTGGGGCAGAAAATGAGCAGTTCTTC | CATPGAENEQFF